A selection of T cell receptor beta chains follows, all from one sample in a study of identifying expanded T cells in peripheral blood. Sequenced by immunoSEQ multiplex PCR; TCRdb stores in-frame clones only, minus some. The repertoire holds 60,000 to 80,000 clones, with about nine tenths as singletons. Specimen: blood. The receptor source for this set is a person between 18 and 75 years old in good health. The CDR3 runs from the conserved cysteine through the conserved F or W. Each record gives: D gene, J gene, clone size, V gene, CDR3 protein, CDR3 DNA. A D gene is named only where the DNA matches it firmly. Not every row has a clone size; where given, it reads once, few, many or a size class.

d_call: .; j_call: TRBJ1-2; clone_size: .; v_call: TRBV15; cdr3_aa: CATSRAGRVGDYGYTF; cdr3_nt: TGTGCCACCAGCAGAGCGGGAAGGGTAGGGGACTATGGCTACACCTTC
d_call: .; j_call: TRBJ1-5; clone_size: .; v_call: TRBV5-5; cdr3_aa: CASSTGGNQPQHF; cdr3_nt: TGTGCCAGCAGCACAGGTGGCAATCAGCCCCAGCATTTT
d_call: TRBD2; j_call: TRBJ2-5; clone_size: once; v_call: TRBV6-5; cdr3_aa: CASSTGILAEETQYF; cdr3_nt: TGTGCCAGCAGTACGGGAATACTAGCGGAAGAGACCCAGTACTTC
d_call: TRBD1; j_call: TRBJ1-1; clone_size: .; v_call: TRBV5-4; cdr3_aa: CASIGTGGTEAFF; cdr3_nt: TGTGCCAGCATTGGGACAGGGGGGACTGAAGCTTTCTTT
d_call: .; j_call: TRBJ2-4; clone_size: .; v_call: TRBV4-3; cdr3_aa: CASSQGVEGSPAKNIQYF; cdr3_nt: TGCGCCAGCAGCCAAGGGGTCGAGGGGTCACCAGCCAAAAACATTCAGTACTTC
d_call: .; j_call: TRBJ1-2; clone_size: .; v_call: TRBV7-2; cdr3_aa: CASSPFGPSTLGYTF; cdr3_nt: TGTGCCAGCAGCCCGTTTGGGCCTTCAACCCTAGGCTACACCTTC
d_call: .; j_call: TRBJ2-7; clone_size: .; v_call: TRBV11-2; cdr3_aa: CASSLGAGHYEQYF; cdr3_nt: TGTGCCAGCAGCTTAGGAGCTGGGCACTACGAGCAGTACTTC
d_call: TRBD1; j_call: TRBJ1-1; clone_size: .; v_call: TRBV10-3; cdr3_aa: CASLQGRDTEAFF; cdr3_nt: TGTGCCTCCTTACAGGGGCGGGACACTGAAGCTTTCTTT
d_call: .; j_call: TRBJ1-2; clone_size: few; v_call: TRBV10-2; cdr3_aa: CASSELVGPGGYTF; cdr3_nt: .
d_call: TRBD1; j_call: TRBJ1-2; clone_size: .; v_call: TRBV29-1; cdr3_aa: CSARLQGGSGYTF; cdr3_nt: TGCAGCGCCCGCCTCCAGGGGGGGAGCGGCTACACCTTC
d_call: TRBD1; j_call: TRBJ1-1; clone_size: .; v_call: TRBV14; cdr3_aa: CASSQSRGTEAFF; cdr3_nt: TGTGCCAGCAGCCAGAGCAGGGGGACTGAAGCTTTCTTT
d_call: .; j_call: TRBJ1-2; clone_size: once; v_call: TRBV28; cdr3_aa: CASGGGRLADGYTF; cdr3_nt: TGTGCCAGCGGGGGGGGTCGCTTGGCGGATGGCTACACCTTC
d_call: TRBD2; j_call: TRBJ2-3; clone_size: .; v_call: TRBV7-9; cdr3_aa: CASSLDTGGPSDTQYF; cdr3_nt: TGTGCCAGCAGCTTAGACACGGGAGGGCCCTCAGATACGCAGTATTTT
d_call: .; j_call: TRBJ1-1; clone_size: .; v_call: TRBV7-6; cdr3_aa: CASSPSGMNTEAFF; cdr3_nt: TGTGCCAGCAGCCCGTCCGGGATGAACACTGAAGCTTTCTTT
d_call: .; j_call: TRBJ2-1; clone_size: .; v_call: TRBV7-6; cdr3_aa: CASSLFAQSSYNEQFF; cdr3_nt: TGTGCCAGCAGCTTATTTGCCCAGAGCTCCTACAATGAGCAGTTCTTC
d_call: .; j_call: TRBJ1-1; clone_size: once; v_call: TRBV19; cdr3_aa: CASSFLGGDPEAFF; cdr3_nt: TGTGCCAGTAGTTTTTTGGGCGGGGACCCTGAAGCTTTCTTT
d_call: TRBD1; j_call: TRBJ2-5; clone_size: .; v_call: TRBV18; cdr3_aa: CASSHWDRGLQETQYF; cdr3_nt: TGTGCCAGCTCTCATTGGGACAGGGGGCTTCAAGAGACCCAGTACTTC
d_call: .; j_call: TRBJ1-1; clone_size: few; v_call: TRBV6-7; cdr3_aa: CASSPYPPRQDTEAFF; cdr3_nt: TGTGCCAGCAGTCCCTACCCGCCACGACAGGACACTGAAGCTTTCTTT
d_call: .; j_call: TRBJ2-7; clone_size: .; v_call: TRBV21-1; cdr3_aa: CASSKKDRDAEIAYEQYF; cdr3_nt: TGTGCCAGCAGCAAGAAGGACAGGGATGCCGAAATCGCCTACGAGCAGTACTTC
d_call: .; j_call: TRBJ2-7; clone_size: .; v_call: TRBV19; cdr3_aa: CASSIVGGGGYEQYF; cdr3_nt: TGTGCCAGTAGTATAGTCGGAGGGGGCGGCTACGAGCAGTACTTC
d_call: .; j_call: TRBJ2-6; clone_size: .; v_call: TRBV10-3; cdr3_aa: CAISESSVSGANVLTF; cdr3_nt: TGTGCCATCAGTGAGTCGAGCGTCTCTGGGGCCAACGTCCTGACTTTC
d_call: .; j_call: TRBJ2-7; clone_size: .; v_call: TRBV4-3; cdr3_aa: CASSQEAGLYEQYF; cdr3_nt: TGCGCCAGCAGCCAAGAGGCGGGGCTCTACGAGCAGTACTTC
d_call: .; j_call: TRBJ2-3; clone_size: .; v_call: TRBV6-6; cdr3_aa: CASSYSVQGGSDTQYF; cdr3_nt: TGTGCCAGCAGTTACTCGGTGCAGGGGGGTTCAGATACGCAGTATTTT
d_call: .; j_call: TRBJ1-4; clone_size: .; v_call: TRBV7-9; cdr3_aa: CASSQDGGSNEKLFF; cdr3_nt: TGTGCCAGCAGCCAAGACGGGGGATCTAATGAAAAACTGTTTTTT
d_call: TRBD1; j_call: TRBJ1-5; clone_size: .; v_call: TRBV2; cdr3_aa: CASSRGRGEQPQHF; cdr3_nt: TGTGCCAGCTCGAGGGGCAGGGGGGAGCAGCCCCAGCATTTT
d_call: .; j_call: TRBJ1-4; clone_size: once; v_call: TRBV6-5; cdr3_aa: CASSYKGKLFF; cdr3_nt: TGTGCCAGCAGTTACAAAGGAAAACTGTTTTTT